The next 4 T cell receptor beta chains were all read from a single sample in a study of control samples from healthy donors and cancer patients. This table comes from immunoSEQ multiplex PCR, and its TCRdb copy is limited to in-frame clones, with some not included. The sample has more than 110,000 clones, around 90% seen once. The material sequenced was blood. These TCRs come from a young man in good health.

The CDR3 DNA is TGTGCCAGCAGGACAGGGAGTGAGCAGTTCTTC. Residues: CASRTGSEQFF. This rearrangement joins TRBV2 to TRBJ2-1, with 7 bases that match TRBD1. With 6 bases clipped from V and 9 bases from J, the junction kept 2 bases outside the gene matches. This CDR3 contains 11 residues. Germline V CDR1 and CDR2: SNHLY, FYNNEI.

This chain links TRBV28 with TRBJ1-2; 7 nucleotides line up with TRBD1. The CDR3 extends over 13 amino acids. Germline loops: CDR1 MDHEN, CDR2 SYDVKM. With V trimmed by 6 bases and J by 8 bases, 9 bases remained unmatched. CDR3 in DNA: TGTGCCAGCAGGCGACAGGGCAGGATGGGCTACACCTTC. Its translation is CASRRQGRMGYTF.

The chain combines TRBV7-9 with TRBJ2-5, with 9 bases fitting TRBD1. The J segment lost 1 base and the V segment lost 2 bases, leaving 5 bases of the junction unmatched. Germline V gene data show CDR1 as SEHNR and CDR2 as FQNEAQ (reference sequence). This CDR3 contains 16 residues. The CDR3 DNA follows: TGTGCCAGCAGCTTACGGACAGGGGTCCTCCAAGAGACCCAGTACTTC. Translating it yields CASSLRTGVLQETQYF.

J is TRBJ2-7 and V is TRBV28; D unclear. V shed 4 bases and J shed 4 bases, with 8 bases lying between them. Germline V gene sequence: CDR1 MDHEN, CDR2 SYDVKM. This CDR3 contains 12 residues. The DNA for the CDR3 is TGTGCCAGCAGTTCTACAGATTACGAGCAGTACTTC. It yields the protein CASSSTDYEQYF.